The 15 T cell receptor beta chains reported below all come from one sample, sequenced in a study of technical replicates of blood from a few donors. Libraries were prepared by immunoSEQ multiplex PCR; TCRdb keeps only in-frame clonotypes and omits some of them. Here the sample spans 74,000 or so clones, about 93% being singletons. The source material was T cells isolated from PBMCs. The receptors were gathered from a human donor in good health.

The rearrangement uses TRBV7-6 and TRBJ2-7; 7 bases agree with TRBD1. The CDR3 runs 15 residues. CDR1 and CDR2 (germline): SGHVS, FNYEAQ. Germline trimming cut 1 base from V and 1 base from J; bases unmatched to any gene: 4. The CDR3 loop reads CASSLGDRASYEQYF. CDR3 nucleotide sequence: TGTGCCAGCAGCTTAGGCGACAGGGCATCCTACGAGCAGTACTTC.

The chain recombines TRBV6-5 with TRBJ1-3, with D uncertain. Per germline, CDR1 MNHEY and CDR2 SVGAGI. The CDR3 runs to 16 residues. Between the trimmed V and J ends, which lost 2 bases and 1 base, there was a span of 12 bases. CDR3 in amino acids: CASSYTISGSGNTIYF. CDR3 in DNA: TGTGCCAGCAGTTACACCATCTCGGGTTCTGGAAACACCATATATTTT.

V is TRBV11-2 and J is TRBJ2-5; 7 positions agree with TRBD2. CDR1 is SGHAT, CDR2 FQNNGV, per germline. Losses at the gene ends were 2 bases for V and 5 bases for J; bases not matched to a gene: 17. This CDR3 has 18 residues. This CDR3 reads CASSLLGRATSLGETQYF. CDR3 in DNA: TGTGCCAGCAGCTTATTGGGGAGGGCGACTTCACTAGGGGAGACCCAGTACTTC.

A few counts support this clone. The chain carries TRBV11-2 and TRBJ1-1, with TRBD1 as a possible D gene (5 bases). Germline V gives CDR1 SGHAT, CDR2 FQNNGV. The V and J ends lost 1 base and 6 bases respectively, with 15 bases between them. CDR3 length: 15 residues. The CDR3 DNA is TGTGCCAGCAGCTTAGTGGGGCGGGGGTTTTCTGAAGCTTTCTTT. Its translation is CASSLVGRGFSEAFF.

The genes are TRBV18 and TRBJ1-5, with 9 bases lining up with TRBD1. Germline lookup yields CDR1 KGHSH and CDR2 LQKENI. CDR3 length equals 16 residues. V shed 6 bases, J shed 4 bases, and the junction held 10 bases outside the gene matches. The chain's CDR3 is CASSRTGVAFNQPQHF. CDR3 nucleotides: TGTGCCAGCTCGCGGACAGGGGTAGCCTTTAATCAGCCCCAGCATTTT.

The chain combines TRBV6-6 with TRBJ2-7; 9 bases are shared with TRBD1. Germline V gene data show CDR1 as MNHNY and CDR2 as SVGAGI (reference sequence). Trimming at V came to 6 bases and at J to 6 bases, leaving 9 bases not matched to a gene. The CDR3 runs to 14 residues. The CDR3 DNA is TGTGCCAGCAGAGCGGGACAGGGTAATATCGAGCAGTACTTC. Protein sequence: CASRAGQGNIEQYF.

In nucleotides, the CDR3 is TGTGCCTGGACTCGACAGGGCAATTCACCCCTCCACTTT. Protein: CAWTRQGNSPLHF. This chain uses TRBV30 with TRBJ1-6; 7 bases match TRBD1. Per the germline V gene, CDR1 is GTSNPN and CDR2 is SVGIG (reference sequence). With V trimmed by 4 bases and J by 7 bases, 4 bases remained unmatched. The CDR3 extends over 13 amino acids.

The chain carries TRBV2 and TRBJ1-2, with D uncertain. Per germline, CDR1 SNHLY and CDR2 FYNNEI. This CDR3 contains 11 residues. The V end was cut by 5 bases, the J end by 8 bases, with 9 bases between. The DNA for the CDR3 is TGTGCCAGCAGTCCGGTGAACGGCTACACCTTC. Its translation is CASSPVNGYTF.

The chain employs TRBV7-3 and TRBJ2-5; D not certain. The CDR3 contains 14 residues. Germline V gives CDR1 SGHTA, CDR2 FQGTGA. V was cut by 2 bases and J by 5 bases, with 12 bases left in between. CDR3 sequence reads: CASSLERVYETQYF. CDR3 DNA sequence: TGTGCCAGCAGCTTAGAACGGGTATATGAGACCCAGTACTTC.

The chain recombines TRBV2 with TRBJ1-2; D gene unclear. Germline CDR1 reads SNHLY; CDR2 reads FYNNEI. V lost 5 bases and J 4 bases, leaving 8 bases between the germline ends. This CDR3 has 12 residues. The CDR3 DNA sequence: TGTGCCAGCAGTACACTATCCTATGGCTACACCTTC. Its translation is CASSTLSYGYTF. The whole variable domain, remainder taken from reference TRBV2 and TRBJ1-2, is EPEVTQTPSHQVTQMGQEVILRCVPISNHLYFYWYRQILGQKVEFLVSFYNNEISEKSEIFDDQFSVERPDGSNFTLKIRSTKLEDSAMYFCASSTLSYGYTFGSGTRLTVV.

The rearrangement uses TRBV4-1 and TRBJ2-7; possible D gene TRBD1, 5 bases. CDR1 and CDR2 from the germline V gene are MGHRA and YSYEKL. The CDR3 has 14 residues. V lost 0 bases to trimming and J lost 3 bases, with 9 bases between them. CDR3 coding DNA: TGCGCCAGCAGCCAAGATTCAGGGTACTACGAGCAGTACTTC. It is translated as CASSQDSGYYEQYF.

V and J are TRBV5-1 and TRBJ1-2, with 11 bases that match TRBD1. Germline assignment: CDR1 SGHRS and CDR2 YFSETQ. The ends lost 2 bases at V and 6 bases at J; junction bases unmatched: 15. This CDR3 has 18 residues. CDR3 sequence reads: CASSFSRTGQGAEDGYTF. Written as DNA, the CDR3 is TGCGCCAGCAGCTTTTCGAGGACCGGACAGGGGGCTGAGGATGGCTACACCTTC.

Turning to this clone: An end of the junction differs from the germline gene, which may be a read error. The chain joins TRBV11-3 to TRBJ2-1; 7 nucleotides align to TRBD1. The length of the CDR3 is 15 residues. Per germline, CDR1 SGHNT and CDR2 YENEEA. CDR3 DNA sequence: TGTGCCAGCAGCTTGGGGGACAGCTCCGACAATGAGCAGTTCTTC. Residues: CASSLGDSSDNEQFF.

This chain connects TRBV6-1 to TRBJ1-2; D remains unclear. The CDR3 runs to 13 residues. Germline CDR1 is MNHNS and CDR2 is SASEGT. Trimming removed 5 bases at V and 4 bases at J, with 11 bases between. In DNA form, the CDR3 reads TGTGCCAGCAGTTCCAGGATCAGCTATGGCTACACCTTC. As protein: CASSSRISYGYTF.

This clone was picked up one time. The chain employs TRBV28 and TRBJ1-5; D possibly corresponds to TRBD1 (6 bases). The germline V gene encodes CDR1 MDHEN and CDR2 SYDVKM. V dropped 10 bases and J dropped 0 bases, with 13 bases sitting between them. The CDR3 is 14 amino acids. CDR3 amino acids: CATRGQSSNQPQHF. The CDR3 nucleotides read TGTGCCACCCGAGGACAGAGTAGCAATCAGCCCCAGCATTTT. The full variable domain, its missing parts supplied by reference TRBV28 and TRBJ1-5, is DVKVTQSSRYLVKRTGEKVFLECVQDMDHENMFWYRQDPGLGLRLIYFSYDVKMKEKGDIPEGYSVSREKKERFSLILESASTNQTSMYLCATRGQSSNQPQHFGDGTRLSIL.